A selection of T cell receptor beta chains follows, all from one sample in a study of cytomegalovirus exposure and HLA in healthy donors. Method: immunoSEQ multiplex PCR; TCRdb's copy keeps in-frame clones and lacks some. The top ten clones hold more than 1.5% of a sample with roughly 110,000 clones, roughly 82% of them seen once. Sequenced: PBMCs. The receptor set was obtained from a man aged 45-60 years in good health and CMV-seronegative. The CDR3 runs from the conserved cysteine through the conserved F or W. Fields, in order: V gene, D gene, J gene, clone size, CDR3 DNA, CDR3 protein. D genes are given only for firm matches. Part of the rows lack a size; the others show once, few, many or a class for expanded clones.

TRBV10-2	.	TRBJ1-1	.	TGCGCCAGCAGTGAGAACAGGGTGGCCACTGAAGCTTTCTTT	CASSENRVATEAFF
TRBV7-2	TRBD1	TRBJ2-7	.	TGTGCCAGCAGCCCGACAGGGGAAAAGTACGAGCAGTACTTC	CASSPTGEKYEQYF
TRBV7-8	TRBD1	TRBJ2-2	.	TGTGCCAGCAGCGGACAGGGGGTCGGCGGGGAGCTGTTTTTT	CASSGQGVGGELFF
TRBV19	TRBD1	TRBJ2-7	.	TGTGCCAGTAGTCCCGATGGGACAGGGGGCTCCTACGAGCAGTACTTC	CASSPDGTGGSYEQYF
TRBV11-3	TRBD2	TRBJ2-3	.	TGTGCCAGCAGCCCGAAGAGGACTAGCGCGGCCGATACGCAGTATTTT	CASSPKRTSAADTQYF
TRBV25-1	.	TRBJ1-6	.	TGTGCCAGCAGTGGTGACAGTTTTTTCAGCTCCTATAATTCACCCCTCCACTTT	CASSGDSFFSSYNSPLHF
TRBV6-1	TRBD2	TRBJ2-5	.	TGTGCCAGCACCCCGCTGGCGGGGGTCCAAGAGACCCAGTACTTC	CASTPLAGVQETQYF
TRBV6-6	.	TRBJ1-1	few	TGTGCCAGCAGTTATGGGGGGGTCACTGAAGCTTTCTTT	CASSYGGVTEAFF
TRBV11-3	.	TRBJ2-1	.	TGTGCCAGCAGCATAACAGGGTACGAGCAGTTCTTC	CASSITGYEQFF
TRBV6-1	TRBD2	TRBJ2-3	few	TGTGCCAGCAGTGTTGAGCGGGGGCTCGGCACAGATACGCAGTATTTT	CASSVERGLGTDTQYF
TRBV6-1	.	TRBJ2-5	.	TGTGCCAGCAATTCCCCTATCGGGACCCAGTACTTC	CASNSPIGTQYF
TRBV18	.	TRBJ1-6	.	TGTGCCAGCTCACCACGGGACTCCAATTCACCCCTCCACTTT	CASSPRDSNSPLHF
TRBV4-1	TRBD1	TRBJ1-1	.	TGCGCCAGCAGCCTCGGCCGGGACAGGGCCACTGAAGCTTTCTTT	CASSLGRDRATEAFF